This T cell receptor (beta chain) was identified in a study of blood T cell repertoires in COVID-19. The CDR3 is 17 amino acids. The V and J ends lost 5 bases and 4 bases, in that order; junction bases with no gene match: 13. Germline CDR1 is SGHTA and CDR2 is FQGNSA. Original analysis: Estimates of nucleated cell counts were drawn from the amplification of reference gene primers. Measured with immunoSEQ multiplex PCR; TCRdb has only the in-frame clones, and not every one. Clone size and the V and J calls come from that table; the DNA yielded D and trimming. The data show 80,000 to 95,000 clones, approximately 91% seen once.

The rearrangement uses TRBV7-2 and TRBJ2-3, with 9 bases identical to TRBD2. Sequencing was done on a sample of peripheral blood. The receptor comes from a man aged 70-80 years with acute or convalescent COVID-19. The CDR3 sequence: CASSPLPSSGSADTQYF. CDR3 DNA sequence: TGTGCCAGCAGCCCACTCCCCAGTAGCGGGAGCGCAGATACGCAGTATTTT.